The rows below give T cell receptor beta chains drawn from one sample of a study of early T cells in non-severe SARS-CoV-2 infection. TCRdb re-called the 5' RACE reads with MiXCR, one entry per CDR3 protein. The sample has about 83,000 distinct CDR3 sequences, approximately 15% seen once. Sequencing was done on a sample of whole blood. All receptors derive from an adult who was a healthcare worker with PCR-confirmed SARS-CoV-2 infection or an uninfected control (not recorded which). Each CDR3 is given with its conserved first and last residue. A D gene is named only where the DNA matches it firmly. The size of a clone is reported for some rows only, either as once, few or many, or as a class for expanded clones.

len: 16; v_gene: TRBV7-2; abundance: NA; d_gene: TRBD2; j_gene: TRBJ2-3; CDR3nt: TGTGCCAGCAGCTTAGGTGGCGGGGGGCCCACAGATACGCAGTATTTT; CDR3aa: CASSLGGGGPTDTQYF
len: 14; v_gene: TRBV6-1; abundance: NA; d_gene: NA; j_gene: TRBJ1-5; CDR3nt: TGTGCCAGCAGTGACGCCCCGGGATATCAGCCCCAGCATTTT; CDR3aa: CASSDAPGYQPQHF
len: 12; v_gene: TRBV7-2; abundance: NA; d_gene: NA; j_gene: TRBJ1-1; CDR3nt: TGTGCCAGCAGCTTAGGGGCATTTGAAGCTTTCTTT; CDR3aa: CASSLGAFEAFF
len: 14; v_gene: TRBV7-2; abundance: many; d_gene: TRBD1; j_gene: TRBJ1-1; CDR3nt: TGTGCCAGCAGCTTAAGAGGGACAGGGCTTGAAGCTTTCTTT; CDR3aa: CASSLRGTGLEAFF
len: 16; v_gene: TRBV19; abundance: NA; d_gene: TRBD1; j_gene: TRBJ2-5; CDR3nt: TGTGCCAGTAGTATAGGACAGGGGGCGTACCAAGAGACCCAGTACTTC; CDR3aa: CASSIGQGAYQETQYF
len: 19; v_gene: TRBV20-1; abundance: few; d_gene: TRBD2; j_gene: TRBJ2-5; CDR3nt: TGCAGTGCTAGGTGGCAGCGAAGGACTAGCGGGGGCCCACGAGAGACCCAGTACTTC; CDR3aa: CSARWQRRTSGGPRETQYF
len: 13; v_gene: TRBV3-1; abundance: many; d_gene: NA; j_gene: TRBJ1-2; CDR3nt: TGTGCCAGCAGCCAAGCGGCGCAGGATGGCTACACCTTC; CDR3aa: CASSQAAQDGYTF
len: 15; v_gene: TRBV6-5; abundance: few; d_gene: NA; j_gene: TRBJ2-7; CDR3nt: TGTGCCAGCAGTTACTCGGACCGTTACTCCTACGAGCAGTACTTC; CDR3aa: CASSYSDRYSYEQYF
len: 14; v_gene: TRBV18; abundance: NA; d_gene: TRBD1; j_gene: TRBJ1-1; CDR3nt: TGTGCCATCTCATCGACAGGGCTTAACACTGAAGCTTTCTTT; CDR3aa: CAISSTGLNTEAFF
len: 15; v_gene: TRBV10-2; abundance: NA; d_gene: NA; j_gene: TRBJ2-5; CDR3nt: TGCACCAGCAGTCGGGACGGGGGCGACCAAGAGACCCAGTACTTC; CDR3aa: CTSSRDGGDQETQYF
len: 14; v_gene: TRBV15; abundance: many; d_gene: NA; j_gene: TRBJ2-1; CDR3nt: TGTGCCACCTGCCGGGACGGGTACTACAATGAGCAGTTCTTC; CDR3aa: CATCRDGYYNEQFF
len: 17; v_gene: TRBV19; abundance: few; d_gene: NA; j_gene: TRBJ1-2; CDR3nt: TGTGCCAGTAGTAGGGCAGGGGACCCTTGGCAGAGCTATGGCTACACCTTC; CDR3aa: CASSRAGDPWQSYGYTF
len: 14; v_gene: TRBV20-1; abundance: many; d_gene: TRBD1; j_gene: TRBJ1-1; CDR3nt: TGCAGTGCCCTCGTGACAGGGGTTAGCACTGAAGCTTTCTTT; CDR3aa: CSALVTGVSTEAFF
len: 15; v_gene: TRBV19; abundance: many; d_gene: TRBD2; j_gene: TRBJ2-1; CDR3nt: TGTGCCAGTAGGTTGGCAGGGAGGGAGGACAATGAGCAGTTCTTC; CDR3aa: CASRLAGREDNEQFF
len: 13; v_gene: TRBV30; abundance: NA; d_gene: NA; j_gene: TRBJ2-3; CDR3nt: TGTGCCTGGGGCCTGACGGGGGCAGATACGCAGTATTTT; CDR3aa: CAWGLTGADTQYF
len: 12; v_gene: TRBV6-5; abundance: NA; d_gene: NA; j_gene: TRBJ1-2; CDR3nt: TGTGCCAGCAGTTACTCGGGTAACGGCTACACCTTC; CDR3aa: CASSYSGNGYTF
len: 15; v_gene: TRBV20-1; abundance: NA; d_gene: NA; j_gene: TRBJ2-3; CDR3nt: TGCAGTGCTAGAGATGGGGCAGGGAGCACAGATACGCAGTATTTT; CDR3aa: CSARDGAGSTDTQYF
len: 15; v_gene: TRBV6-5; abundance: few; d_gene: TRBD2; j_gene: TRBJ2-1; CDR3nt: TGTGCCAGCAGTTACGGAACCGGGACTAGCGGGCGGCAGTTCTTC; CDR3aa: CASSYGTGTSGRQFF
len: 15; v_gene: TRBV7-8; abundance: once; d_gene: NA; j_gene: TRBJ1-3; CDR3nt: TGTGCCAGCAGCTTGGAATCCCTCTCTGGAAACACCAAATATTTT; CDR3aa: CASSLESLSGNTKYF
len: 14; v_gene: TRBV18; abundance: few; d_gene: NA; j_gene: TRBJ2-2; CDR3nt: TGTGCCAGCTCACCACCTTCAGGGATCGGGGAGCTGTTTTTT; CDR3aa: CASSPPSGIGELFF
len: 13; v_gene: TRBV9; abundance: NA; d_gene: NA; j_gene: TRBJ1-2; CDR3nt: TGTGCCAGCAGCGAGGGGGGCAAGGATGGCTACACCTTC; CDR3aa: CASSEGGKDGYTF
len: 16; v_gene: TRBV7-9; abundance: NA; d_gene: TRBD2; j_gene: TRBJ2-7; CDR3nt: TGTGCCAGCAGCTTGGCTCTAGCGGGGGGGATATACGAGCAGTACTTC; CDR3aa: CASSLALAGGIYEQYF
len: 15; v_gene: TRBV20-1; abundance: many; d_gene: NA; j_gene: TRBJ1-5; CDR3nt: TGCAGTGCTAGCTTAGACCCGGGGCCAAATCAGCCCCAGCATTTT; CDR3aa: CSASLDPGPNQPQHF
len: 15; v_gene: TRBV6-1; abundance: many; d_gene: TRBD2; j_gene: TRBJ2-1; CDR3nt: TGTGCCAGCAGTGAACTGCCGGGGGGACCCAATGAGCAGTTCTTC; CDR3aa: CASSELPGGPNEQFF
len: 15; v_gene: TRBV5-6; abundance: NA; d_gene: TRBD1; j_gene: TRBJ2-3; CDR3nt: TGTGCCAGCAGATCCCGGGACAGGCTCACAGATACGCAGTATTTT; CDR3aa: CASRSRDRLTDTQYF
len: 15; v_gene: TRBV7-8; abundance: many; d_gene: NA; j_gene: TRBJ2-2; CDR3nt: TGTGCCAGCAGCCAACGGGGCACGAACACCGGGGAGCTGTTTTTT; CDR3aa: CASSQRGTNTGELFF
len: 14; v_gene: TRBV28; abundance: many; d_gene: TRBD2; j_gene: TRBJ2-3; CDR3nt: TGTGCCCTGACGCGGGGGGACCCCACAGATACGCAGTATTTT; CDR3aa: CALTRGDPTDTQYF
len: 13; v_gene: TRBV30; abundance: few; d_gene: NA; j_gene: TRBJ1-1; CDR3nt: TGTGCCTGGAGTGTACACCAGGCCTCTGAAGCTTTCTTT; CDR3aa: CAWSVHQASEAFF
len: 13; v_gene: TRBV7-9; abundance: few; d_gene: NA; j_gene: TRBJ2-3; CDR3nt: TGTGCCAGCAGATCCACTAGCACAGATACGCAGTATTTT; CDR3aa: CASRSTSTDTQYF
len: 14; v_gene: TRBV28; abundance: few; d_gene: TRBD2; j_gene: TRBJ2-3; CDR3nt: TGTGCCAGCAGTTTCCTAGCGGGGACAGATACGCAGTATTTT; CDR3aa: CASSFLAGTDTQYF
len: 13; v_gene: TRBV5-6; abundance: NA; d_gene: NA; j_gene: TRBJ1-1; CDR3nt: TGTGCCAGCAGCTTTGGAACGAACGCTGAAGCTTTCTTT; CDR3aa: CASSFGTNAEAFF
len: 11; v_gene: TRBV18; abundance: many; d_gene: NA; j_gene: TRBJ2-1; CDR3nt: TGTGCCAGCTCACCGTCCGGGCCCGCCGAGTTC; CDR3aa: CASSPSGPAEF
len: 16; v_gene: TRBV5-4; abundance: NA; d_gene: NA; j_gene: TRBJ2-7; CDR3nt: TGTGCCAGCACCATTTACAAAGGGGCATTATCCTACGAGCAGTACTTC; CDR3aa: CASTIYKGALSYEQYF
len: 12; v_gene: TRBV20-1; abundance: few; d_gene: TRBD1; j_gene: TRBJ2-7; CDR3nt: TGCAGTGCTTCCGGGACAGCTTACGAGCAGTACTTC; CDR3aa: CSASGTAYEQYF
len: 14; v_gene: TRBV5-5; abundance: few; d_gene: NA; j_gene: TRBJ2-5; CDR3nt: TGTGCCAGCAGCTTGGGGGCAGGGGCGGAGACCCAGTACTTC; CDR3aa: CASSLGAGAETQYF
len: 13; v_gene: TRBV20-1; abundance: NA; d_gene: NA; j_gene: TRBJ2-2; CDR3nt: TGCAGTGCTAGTACACATAACACCGGGGAGCTGTTTTTT; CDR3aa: CSASTHNTGELFF
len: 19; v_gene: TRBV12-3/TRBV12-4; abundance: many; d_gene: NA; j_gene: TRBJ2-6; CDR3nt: TGTGCCAGCAGTTTCTTTCTAGGTTACCTGAGCTCTGGGGCCAACGTCCTGACTTTC; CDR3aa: CASSFFLGYLSSGANVLTF
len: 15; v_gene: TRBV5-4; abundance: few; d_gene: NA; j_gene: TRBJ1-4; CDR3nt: TGTGCCAGCAGACCCGACAGGAAATCTAATGAAAAACTGTTTTTT; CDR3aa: CASRPDRKSNEKLFF
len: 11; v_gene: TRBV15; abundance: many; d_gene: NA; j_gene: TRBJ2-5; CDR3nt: TGTGCCACCAGCAGAGGAGAGACCCAGTACTTC; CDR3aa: CATSRGETQYF
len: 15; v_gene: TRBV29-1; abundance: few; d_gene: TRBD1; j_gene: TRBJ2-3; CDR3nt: TGCAGCGCCCCCGGGACAGGCCTCGGAACAGATACGCAGTATTTT; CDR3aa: CSAPGTGLGTDTQYF
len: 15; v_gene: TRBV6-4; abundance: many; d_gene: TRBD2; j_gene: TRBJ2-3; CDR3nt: TGTGCCAGCAGCCCAACTAGCGCTGGCCCAGATACGCAGTATTTT; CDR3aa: CASSPTSAGPDTQYF
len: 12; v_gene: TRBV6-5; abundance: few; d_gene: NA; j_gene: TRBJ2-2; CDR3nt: TGTGCCAGCATCACTCACAGCGGGGAGCTGTTTTTT; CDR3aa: CASITHSGELFF